The entry below describes one T cell receptor beta chain. The antigen this receptor binds is unknown. No much larger clone exists at a distance of one base, and base qualities are not known. Other DNA sequences from this sample encode an identical CDR3 as well. Trimming leaves V shorter by 7 bases and J shorter by 3 bases, with the junction holding 3 bases beyond the gene matches. Including cysteine and phenylalanine, the CDR3 has 14 amino acids. The CDR3 DNA has 42 bases and is translated from base 1. Via the germline V gene, CDR1 is SGHRS and CDR2 YFSETQ. In total, around 600 healthy bone marrow donors made up the cohort. Cohort members were all nominally healthy when sampled, although unrecorded immune exposures were likely present. The donor tested CMV seronegative and was one of the 352 seronegative cohort members. Each donor provided a peripheral blood sample, and peripheral blood mononuclear cells were used for TCR beta sequencing. The Qiagen DNeasy Blood Extraction Kit was used to extract genomic DNA from the blood cell samples.

The library came from the immunoSEQ multiplex PCR assay. The multiplex PCR relied on a mix of 60 forward primers for TCR Vbeta segments and 13 reverse primers for TCR Jbeta segments. Amplification of the CDR3 region of rearranged TCR beta genes was performed with a multiplex PCR assay on genomic DNA. On the Illumina HiSeq System, the amplified TCR beta libraries were sequenced as 87-base-pair reads. The authors' pipeline ran thus. Across the 600 to 700 repertoires, a later analysis counted 78 million or so unique TCR beta chains, approximately 12 million of which were shared by at least two donors. Raw reads were error-corrected and collapsed into unique sequences with a nearest-neighbor algorithm that merged closely related sequences to remove PCR and sequencing errors. Alignment of CDR3 sequences to IMGT reference sequences was used to assign V, D and J gene segments. For a sequence to be retained, a match of at least six nucleotides was required to both a V gene segment and a J gene segment. Rearrangements were classified as productive when the CDR3 lacked stop codons and remained in frame with V and J, and all other rearrangements were classified as non-productive. Following IMGT convention, CDR3 was defined as the stretch from the second conserved V-encoded cysteine to the conserved J-encoded phenylalanine. The earlier analysis of more than 450 of the donors excluded sequences that lacked an unambiguous match to a single V gene segment. In an earlier analysis of about 590 of the donors, a V segment was called functional when productive rearrangements were above 56.7%, and segregating when the standard deviation between donors exceeded 5%. A statistical classification framework was built for diagnosing cytomegalovirus status from the catalog of TCR beta chain sequences. In a later analysis, V and J genes were assigned by comparing TCR nucleotide sequences against IMGT/GENE-DB human TR gene sequences. The TCRdist pipeline was used in a later analysis to assign CDR3 sequences and most-parsimonious VDJ recombination scenarios. In a later analysis, every TCR beta chain was defined by the combination of its CDR3 amino acid sequence and its V-gene family, and reads without a unique V-gene family were dropped. In a later analysis, 450 to 600 highly shared, low-generation-probability nucleotide sequences were removed to address suspected cross-contamination and a sequencing artifact. For each public chain, a later analysis derived a clonal expansion index from normalized ranks of inferred template counts within each repertoire. A later analysis computed generation probabilities with a VDJ recombination model fitted to out-of-frame rearrangements, and checked the results against IGoR. A later analysis scored TCR-TCR, TCR-HLA and TCR-CMV co-occurrence with hypergeometric tests, applying a repertoire-size bias correction to TCR pairs. A later analysis estimated false discovery rates by permuting HLA or CMV assignments 20 times. In a later analysis, co-occurring TCRs were grouped with DBSCAN, and TCRdist sequence similarity was added when clustering was performed within HLA-allele-positive subsets. Repertoires with fewer than 30,000 or more than 120,000 public chains were left out of co-occurrence clustering, as were roughly five repertoires with anomalous nucleotide sharing. TCRdb took over this immuneACCESS table, retaining in-frame rearrangements with V and J assigned. Such tables are incomplete; in checked studies, under half of the missing clones stem from an unresolved V gene, and the remainder is unexplained. That table is the source of V, J and clone size, and D and trimming were worked out from the DNA. The sample records tens of thousands of clones, roughly 44% of which are singletons. In total, the top ten clones hold roughly 1.9% of the sample.

These data come from a study of cytomegalovirus exposure and HLA in healthy donors (dated 2017 in TCRdb). With regard to the full study: According to an earlier analysis of around 600 of the donors, 150 million to 200 million T cells yielded some 110 million unique TCR beta sequences and more than 250 Gb of sequence data. Roughly 300 gigabases of sequencing data and around 87 million unique TCR sequences were included in an early release covering roughly 700 HLA-typed donors. The genetic ancestry cluster associated with self-reported Caucasian donors included over 80% of the roughly 400 genotyped donors. The aim of the study was to test whether cataloging public T cell receptors could identify signatures of past pathogen exposure. The study profiled the T cell repertoires of about 640 subjects by immunosequencing and related them to cytomegalovirus serostatus. Besides the first cohort of 550 to 750 subjects, a separate validation cohort made up of 120 different subjects was used. To predict cytomegalovirus infection status, the study combined high-throughput TCR immunosequencing, statistical association of individual TCRs with disease status, and machine learning. To study patterns of TCR occurrence, a later analysis re-analyzed previously published TCR beta repertoires from 650 to 750 donors and added high-resolution HLA genotyping. Rather than drawing on any new phenotypic data, the later analysis identified candidate immune exposures from TCR beta sequences and the way those sequences occurred across donors. In an earlier analysis of about 590 of the donors, high-throughput TCR beta sequencing was used to judge whether each TCR beta V gene segment behaved as functional or pseudogenic. Donor age, sex, ethnicity and CMV serostatus were collected together with the repertoire data. A later genetic analysis took genome-wide SNP genotypes for about 65% of the 666 donors and used that subset as a discovery cohort. Every repertoire in the discovery cohort had been generated on one and the same sequencing platform. HLA typing covered class I and class II loci at four-digit resolution. Typing coverage varied by locus: roughly 620-630 donors for A, B, C, DRB1 and DQB1; more than 500 for DQA1; around 610 for DPA1; approximately 490 for DPB1. Four to six DR-DQ haplotypes were handled as single units for association and clustering, since linkage in the cohort was strong. Across around 400 genotyped donors of the cohort, an average of about 250,000 unique TCR beta nucleotide sequences per donor were sequenced, and roughly 20% of those sequences were non-productive. Beyond this particular receptor, the publication reports: A later analysis reported that several top co-occurrence clusters appeared linked to parvovirus B19, influenza, CMV and Epstein-Barr virus. In this cohort, only TCR beta chains were sequenced, and detectable features were limited by the absence of alpha or paired-chain data. Immune exposure information for the cohort was limited to CMV serostatus. Some IMGT-functional V segments, including TRBV6-2 and TRBV6-3, could not be told apart with the 87-base-pair reads, so those segments were excluded. Linkage disequilibrium might explain the correlated functional status among segregating V segments, but an unknown experimental factor could not be ruled out. Specific HLA alleles were associated with 18,000 or so TCR beta sequences at a false discovery rate of 0.05 in a later analysis. In an earlier analysis of several hundred of the donors, most TCR beta V segments were observed in productive rearrangements about 90% or about 30% of the time, broadly matching IMGT annotations. A total of 150 or so TCR beta chains were listed by the study as associated with cytomegalovirus. The authors suggested that the approach could potentially be extended to other disease states and immunological phenotypes. Compared with equally common non-associated chains, HLA-associated TCR beta chains in a later analysis were more clonally expanded and had lower generation probabilities. Because counts were too low, 15 to 20 rarely observed V segments, including chromosome 9 orphons, were excluded from the earlier analysis of several hundred of the donors. A later genetic analysis reported fewer N-insertions in productive TCRs among donors in an Asian-associated ancestry cluster than the 666-donor mean. While some public TCRs were present in many individuals, most TCR sequences turned up only very rarely across donors. HLA typing was unavailable for some donors at each locus, so association tests used only the typed subset. In a later analysis, the rate of TCR association differed among HLA loci, with DRB1 alleles having the most associated TCRs and HLA-C alleles having the fewest. A further reported finding was that TCR beta sequences accurately predicted the HLA-A and HLA-B alleles for most subjects in the first cohort. A cluster of highly shared sequence variants was judged likely to represent a technical artifact of the sequencing pipeline. In a later genetic analysis, a missense DCLRE1C variant was associated with V-gene and J-gene trimming of TCR beta chains, and the association was replicated in an independent cohort. When HLA alleles, especially DR and DQ, strongly co-occurred, TCR associations were difficult to assign to individual alleles. The classifier was reported to diagnose cytomegalovirus status with high specificity and sensitivity in both the original cohort and the validation cohort. Three of the identified cytomegalovirus-associated TCR beta chains were confirmed in vitro to be specific for cytomegalovirus antigens. Sequencing depth was assumed to be roughly uniform across donors in the presence/absence analyses, though that assumption may not hold. A later analysis found that most CMV-associated TCR beta chains appeared HLA-restricted, with HLA associations seemingly driven largely by CMV exposure.

The clonotype was recovered from a woman aged 45-60 years in good health and CMV-seronegative. Sequences were obtained from PBMCs. Recombination connected TRBV5-1 to TRBJ2-3; 12 of the junction bases match TRBD2. The nucleotide sequence reads TGCGCCAGCCGACTAGCGGGAGAGACAGATACGCAGTATTTT. This is translated as CASRLAGETDTQYF.